This TCR beta chain was identified in a study of human T cells and chemical hapten exposure. Study results and caveats: Patch test score rose with PT1 expanded TCRs, significant at 8, 16, 32, not 4.

At least ten counts were recorded for this clonotype. Its antigen is not identified. Time point meaning: patch test 2, 6 weeks after DPC sensitization. The treatment here: therapeutic diphenylcyclopropenone sensitization with weekly scalp DPC. TCRdb re-derived calls from the RACE reads in MiXCR, one entry per CDR3 protein. The repertoire has tens of thousands of distinct CDR3 sequences, under 13% of them found once; the top ten carry 6.5% to 8.5%. This TCR derives from a woman between 45 and 65 years old with alopecia areata. Some clones in this sample may be carry-over from other donors' samples. The sample in question was whole blood, obtained in connection with sensitization to the hapten diphenylcyclopropenone (DPC).

CDR3 residues: CASSPGQGLEAFF. The CDR3 DNA reads TGTGCCAGCAGCCCGGGACAGGGTTTAGAAGCTTTCTTT. This rearrangement joins TRBV7-6 to TRBJ1-1, with 9 positions matching TRBD1. The germline V gene encodes CDR1 SGHVS and CDR2 FNYEAQ. Germline trimming cut 5 bases from V and 8 bases from J; bases unmatched to any gene: 6. CDR3 length: 13 residues.